The rows below give T cell receptor beta chains drawn from one sample of a study of T-cell memory formation after mild COVID-19. A single record per CDR3 protein comes from TCRdb applying MiXCR to the 5' RACE reads. The sample lists 35,000 to 45,000 distinct CDR3 sequences, less than 7.5% occurring once. Specimen: PBMCs or a T cell subset sorted from them (not recorded which). The receptor source for this set is a man younger than 35 who had mild COVID-19 (a few samples of this study predate the infection). Cell type and time point are not known. The CDR3 runs from the conserved cysteine through the conserved F or W. The D gene is left open where the match is weak. Not every row has a clone size; where given, it reads once, few, many or a size class.

clone_size j_call v_call d_call cdr3_aa cdr3_nt
many TRBJ2-3 TRBV27 NA CASSLRTYTDTQYF TGTGCCAGCAGTTTAAGGACTTACACAGATACGCAGTATTTT
NA TRBJ2-1 TRBV20-1 TRBD2 CSARPPLAGGSNEQFF TGCAGTGCTAGACCTCCCCTAGCGGGGGGGTCCAATGAGCAGTTCTTC
many TRBJ2-3 TRBV5-4 NA CASTDMGGGSEDF TGTGCCAGCACCGACATGGGGGGCGGAAGTGAAGATTTT
many TRBJ2-2 TRBV5-1 NA CASSPPGTLNTGELFF TGCGCCAGCAGCCCACCCGGGACACTGAACACCGGGGAGCTGTTTTTT
many TRBJ1-1 TRBV12-3/TRBV12-4 NA CASSLNFRAEAFF TGTGCCAGCAGTTTAAATTTCAGGGCTGAAGCTTTCTTT
medium-sized TRBJ2-1 TRBV7-8 TRBD1 CASSARTGLNEQFF TGTGCCAGCAGCGCACGGACAGGGTTGAATGAGCAGTTCTTC
NA TRBJ2-5 TRBV4-3 TRBD2 CASSQDWEAGGPETQYF TGCGCCAGCAGCCAAGATTGGGAAGCGGGGGGGCCAGAGACCCAGTACTTC
few TRBJ1-4 TRBV28 TRBD1 CAMRDREGGKLFF TGTGCCATGCGCGACAGGGAGGGCGGAAAACTGTTTTTT
many TRBJ2-5 TRBV2 NA CATQDAGETQYF TGTGCCACCCAGGATGCTGGAGAGACCCAGTACTTC
many TRBJ1-1 TRBV10-3 NA CAITQQEGTEAFF TGTGCCATCACACAACAGGAGGGCACTGAAGCTTTCTTT
NA TRBJ1-1 TRBV20-1 NA CSARDRQKLTEAFF TGCAGTGCTAGAGACCGACAGAAGTTGACTGAAGCTTTCTTT
few TRBJ2-2 TRBV7-2 NA CASRPQGTAGELFF TGTGCCAGCAGGCCACAGGGTACCGCCGGGGAGCTGTTTTTT
many TRBJ2-3 TRBV5-1 TRBD1 CASSYGQGATDTQYF TGCGCCAGCAGCTACGGACAGGGGGCCACAGATACGCAGTATTTT
many TRBJ2-7 TRBV29-1 NA CSVEDPGGSSYEQYF TGCAGCGTTGAAGATCCCGGGGGAAGCTCCTACGAGCAGTACTTC
many TRBJ2-2 TRBV4-2 NA CASSQETTGELFF TGTGCCAGCAGCCAAGAAACCACCGGGGAGCTGTTTTTT
few TRBJ1-6 TRBV20-1 NA CSASRLNSPLHF TGCAGTGCTAGCAGGCTGAATTCACCCCTCCACTTT
NA TRBJ1-2 TRBV20-1 NA CSARDPRGDGYTF TGCAGTGCTAGAGACCCCCGGGGGGATGGCTACACCTTC
NA TRBJ2-3 TRBV18 TRBD2 CASSPLAGETDTQYF TGTGCCAGCTCCCCTTTGGCGGGGGAGACAGATACGCAGTATTTT
few TRBJ2-1 TRBV10-3 NA CAISELGGSYNEQFF TGTGCCATCAGTGAGTTGGGGGGCTCCTACAATGAGCAGTTCTTC
few TRBJ1-2 TRBV20-1 NA CSARTVNYGYTF TGCAGTGCCAGGACTGTTAACTATGGCTACACCTTC
few TRBJ1-6 TRBV6-5 NA CASTLGRINSPLHF TGTGCCAGCACCCTGGGACGGATTAATTCACCCCTCCACTTT
many TRBJ2-3 TRBV4-3 NA CASSQDSRVVGDTQYF TGCGCCAGCAGCCAAGATTCAAGGGTGGTTGGGGATACGCAGTATTTT
many TRBJ2-5 TRBV2 NA CASSEGGSWGAQETQYF TGTGCCAGCAGTGAAGGGGGTTCTTGGGGAGCCCAAGAGACCCAGTACTTC
NA TRBJ2-3 TRBV12-3/TRBV12-4 NA CASSFRGLFNLDF TGTGCCAGCAGTTTTCGTGGGCTATTTAACTTGGATTTT
NA TRBJ1-6 TRBV6-5 NA CASTRTGTYNSPLHF TGTGCCAGCACCAGGACCGGTACCTATAATTCACCCCTCCACTTT
many TRBJ2-1 TRBV14 TRBD2 CASSLRTSGDTYNEQFF TGTGCCAGCAGCCTACGGACTAGCGGGGATACCTACAATGAGCAGTTCTTC
few TRBJ1-1 TRBV6-5 NA CASSYYGRGNTEAFF TGTGCCAGCAGTTACTACGGTCGGGGGAACACTGAAGCTTTCTTT
few TRBJ1-2 TRBV20-1 NA CSASPNPYGYTF TGCAGTGCTTCACCCAATCCATATGGCTACACCTTC
NA TRBJ1-5 TRBV2 NA CASSLLGSDQPQHF TGTGCCAGCAGTTTACTGGGGAGTGATCAGCCCCAGCATTTT
few TRBJ2-3 TRBV25-1 NA CASSESRGLRADTQYF TGTGCCAGCAGTGAGTCCCGAGGACTCAGGGCCGATACGCAGTATTTT
few TRBJ2-3 TRBV7-2 NA CASSSTRGDTQYF TGTGCCAGCAGCTCCACACGGGGCGATACGCAGTATTTT
few TRBJ2-3 TRBV12-3/TRBV12-4 NA CASMARATQYF TGTGCCAGCATGGCTAGGGCGACGCAGTATTTT
many TRBJ2-1 TRBV9 NA CASSPLTDPQFF TGTGCCAGCAGCCCCCTGACAGATCCTCAGTTCTTC
once TRBJ2-4 TRBV6-2/TRBV6-3 NA CASSHPGLNIQYF TGTGCCAGCAGCCACCCCGGACTGAACATTCAGTACTTC
medium-sized TRBJ1-1 TRBV6-2/TRBV6-3 NA CASSHALFRGEAFF TGTGCCAGCAGCCATGCCTTGTTCAGAGGTGAAGCTTTCTTT
few TRBJ2-1 TRBV28 TRBD1 CASSSRPGQGRDWGEQFF TGTGCCAGCAGTTCTCGCCCGGGACAGGGAAGAGACTGGGGTGAGCAGTTCTTC
NA TRBJ2-6 TRBV24-1 NA CATSRGVTGTGANVLTF TGTGCCACCAGTCGTGGGGTCACGGGCACTGGGGCCAACGTCCTGACTTTC
many TRBJ2-3 TRBV4-1 NA CASSQEGSPSTDTQYF TGCGCCAGCAGCCAAGAGGGGAGCCCTAGCACAGATACGCAGTATTTT
few TRBJ1-2 TRBV28 NA CASRVNYGYTF TGTGCCAGCCGCGTTAACTATGGCTACACCTTC
NA TRBJ1-3 TRBV7-2 NA CASSLSGAGNTIYF TGTGCCAGCAGCTTGTCGGGGGCTGGAAACACCATATATTTT
NA TRBJ1-1 TRBV6-2/TRBV6-3 NA CASSQWGGDSREAFF TGTGCCAGCAGTCAGTGGGGTGGTGACAGCCGGGAGGCTTTCTTT
NA TRBJ2-2 TRBV7-3 NA CASSLGYSNTGELFF TGTGCCAGCAGCTTAGGGTACTCGAACACCGGGGAGCTGTTTTTT
few TRBJ1-5 TRBV18 NA CASSQYSPNRALGNQPQHF TGTGCCAGCTCACAGTACTCTCCGAACAGGGCCTTAGGCAATCAGCCCCAGCATTTT
NA TRBJ2-3 TRBV6-2/TRBV6-3 NA CASSYRFTDTQYF TGTGCCAGCAGTTACAGGTTCACAGATACGCAGTATTTT
few TRBJ2-3 TRBV11-2 NA CASSSTSSADTQYF TGTGCCAGCAGCTCTACCAGTTCAGCGGATACGCAGTATTTT
many TRBJ1-2 TRBV11-2 TRBD1 CASSLSDSGGYGYTF TGTGCCAGCAGCTTATCGGATTCAGGGGGCTATGGCTACACCTTC
NA TRBJ2-1 TRBV29-1 TRBD2 CSGRRGGPNEQFF TGCAGTGGGAGGCGGGGGGGCCCCAATGAGCAGTTCTTC
many TRBJ1-1 TRBV4-2 NA CASRNPDDTEAFF TGTGCCAGCAGGAACCCGGACGACACTGAAGCTTTCTTT
NA TRBJ2-3 TRBV7-2 NA CASSLLKKGTQYF TGTGCCAGCAGCTTACTAAAGAAGGGTACGCAGTATTTT
NA TRBJ1-6 TRBV9 NA CASSPQGYGNSPLHF TGTGCCAGCAGCCCACAGGGTTATGGGAATTCACCCCTCCACTTT